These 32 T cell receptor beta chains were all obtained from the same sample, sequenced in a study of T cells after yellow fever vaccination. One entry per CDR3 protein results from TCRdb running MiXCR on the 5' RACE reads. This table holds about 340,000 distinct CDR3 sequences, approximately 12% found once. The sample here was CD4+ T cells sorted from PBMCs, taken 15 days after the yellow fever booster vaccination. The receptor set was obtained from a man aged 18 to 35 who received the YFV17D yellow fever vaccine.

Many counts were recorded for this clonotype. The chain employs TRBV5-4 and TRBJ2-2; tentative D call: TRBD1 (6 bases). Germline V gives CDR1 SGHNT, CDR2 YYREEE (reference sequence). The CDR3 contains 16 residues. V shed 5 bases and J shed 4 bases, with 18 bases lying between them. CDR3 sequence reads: CASSRTGSGITGELFF. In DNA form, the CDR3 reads TGTGCCAGCAGTCGTACAGGGTCGGGAATCACCGGGGAGCTGTTTTTT.

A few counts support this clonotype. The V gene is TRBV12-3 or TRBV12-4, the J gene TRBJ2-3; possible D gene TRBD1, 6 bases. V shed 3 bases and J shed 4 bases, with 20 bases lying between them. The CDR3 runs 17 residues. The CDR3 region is CASSFRSGVLIADTQYF. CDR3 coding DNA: TGTGCCAGCAGTTTTCGGTCAGGGGTATTGATAGCAGATACGCAGTATTTT.

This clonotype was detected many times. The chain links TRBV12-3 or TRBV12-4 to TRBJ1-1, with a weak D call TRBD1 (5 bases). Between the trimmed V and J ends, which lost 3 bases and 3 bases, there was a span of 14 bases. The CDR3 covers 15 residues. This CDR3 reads CASSFDSGFDTEAFF. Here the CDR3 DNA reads TGTGCCAGCAGTTTCGACTCAGGGTTCGACACTGAAGCTTTCTTT.

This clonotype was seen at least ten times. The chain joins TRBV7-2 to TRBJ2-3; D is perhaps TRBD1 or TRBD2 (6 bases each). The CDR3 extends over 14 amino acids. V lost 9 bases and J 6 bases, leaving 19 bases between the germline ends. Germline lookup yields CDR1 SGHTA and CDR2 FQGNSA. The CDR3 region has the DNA TGTGCCAGTAGCCGGAGGGGGGCCCCGGATACGCAGTATTTT. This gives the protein CASSRRGAPDTQYF.

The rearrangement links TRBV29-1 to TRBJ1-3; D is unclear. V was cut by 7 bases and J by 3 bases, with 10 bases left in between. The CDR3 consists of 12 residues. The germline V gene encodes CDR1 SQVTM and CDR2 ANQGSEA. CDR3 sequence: CSAGGGGNTIYF. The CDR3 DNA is TGCAGCGCGGGAGGAGGTGGAAACACCATATATTTT.

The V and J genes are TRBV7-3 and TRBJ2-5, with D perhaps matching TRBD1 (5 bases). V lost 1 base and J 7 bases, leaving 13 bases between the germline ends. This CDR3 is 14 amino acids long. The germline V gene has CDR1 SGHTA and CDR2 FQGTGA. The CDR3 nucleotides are TGTGCCAGCAGCTTAATGGCTGGGCAGGGGACCCAGTACTTC. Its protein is CASSLMAGQGTQYF.

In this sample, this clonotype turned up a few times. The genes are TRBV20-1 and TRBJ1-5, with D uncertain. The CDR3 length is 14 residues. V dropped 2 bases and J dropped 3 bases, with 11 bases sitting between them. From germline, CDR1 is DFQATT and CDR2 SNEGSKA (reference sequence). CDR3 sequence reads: CSARSPGYNQPQHF. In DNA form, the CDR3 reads TGCAGTGCTAGATCTCCCGGCTACAATCAGCCCCAGCATTTT.

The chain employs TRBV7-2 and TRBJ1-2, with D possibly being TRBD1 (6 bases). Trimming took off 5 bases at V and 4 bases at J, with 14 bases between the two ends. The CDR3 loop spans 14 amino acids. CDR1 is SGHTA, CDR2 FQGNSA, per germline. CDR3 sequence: CASSPQTGSYGYTF. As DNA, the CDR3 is TGTGCCAGCAGCCCCCAAACAGGGAGCTATGGCTACACCTTC.

The chain's CDR3 is CASSSTQGYEQYF. CDR3 bases: TGTGCCAGCAGTTCAACGCAGGGCTACGAGCAGTACTTC. The rearrangement joins TRBV6-2 or TRBV6-3 to TRBJ2-7, with D perhaps TRBD1 (5 bases). V lost 4 bases and J 3 bases, leaving 10 bases between the germline ends. CDR3 size: 13 residues. Germline V CDR1 and CDR2: MNHEY, SVGEGT.

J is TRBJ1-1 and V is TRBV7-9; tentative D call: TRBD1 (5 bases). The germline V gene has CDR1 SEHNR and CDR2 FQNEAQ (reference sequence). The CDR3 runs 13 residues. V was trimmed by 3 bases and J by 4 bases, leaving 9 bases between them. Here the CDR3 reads CASSLSGATEAFF. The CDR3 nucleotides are TGTGCCAGCAGCTTGTCCGGGGCCACTGAAGCTTTCTTT.

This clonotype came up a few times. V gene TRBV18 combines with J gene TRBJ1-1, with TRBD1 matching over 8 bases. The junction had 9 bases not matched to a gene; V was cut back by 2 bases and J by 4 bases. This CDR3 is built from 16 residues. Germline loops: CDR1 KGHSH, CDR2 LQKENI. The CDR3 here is CASSPISPRGLTEAFF. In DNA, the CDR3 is TGTGCCAGCTCACCAATATCCCCCAGGGGGCTCACTGAAGCTTTCTTT. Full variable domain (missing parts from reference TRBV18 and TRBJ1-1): NAGVMQNPRHLVRRRGQEARLRCSPMKGHSHVYWYRQLPEEGLKFMVYLQKENIIDESGMPKERFSAEFPKEGPSILRIQQVVRGDSAAYFCASSPISPRGLTEAFFGQGTRLTVV.

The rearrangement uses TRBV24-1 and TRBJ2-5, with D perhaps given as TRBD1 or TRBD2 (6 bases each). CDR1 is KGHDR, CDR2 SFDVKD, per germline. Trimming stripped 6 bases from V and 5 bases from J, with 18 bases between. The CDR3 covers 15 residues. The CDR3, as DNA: TGTGCCACCAGTTTCCCACAGGGAGGAGGGGAGACCCAGTACTTC. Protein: CATSFPQGGGETQYF.

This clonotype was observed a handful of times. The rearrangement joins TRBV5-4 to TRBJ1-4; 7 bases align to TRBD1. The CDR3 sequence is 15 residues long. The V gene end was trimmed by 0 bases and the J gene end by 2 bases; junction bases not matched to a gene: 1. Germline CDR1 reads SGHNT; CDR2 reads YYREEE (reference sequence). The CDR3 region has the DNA TGTGCCAGCAGCTTGGCACAGGGGACTAATGAAAAACTGTTTTTT. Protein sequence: CASSLAQGTNEKLFF.

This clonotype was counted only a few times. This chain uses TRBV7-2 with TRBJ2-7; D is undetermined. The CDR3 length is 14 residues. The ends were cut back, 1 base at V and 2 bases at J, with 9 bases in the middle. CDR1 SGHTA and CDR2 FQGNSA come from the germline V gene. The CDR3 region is CASSLEYSTYEQYF. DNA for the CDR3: TGTGCCAGCAGCTTAGAATATAGTACCTACGAGCAGTACTTC.

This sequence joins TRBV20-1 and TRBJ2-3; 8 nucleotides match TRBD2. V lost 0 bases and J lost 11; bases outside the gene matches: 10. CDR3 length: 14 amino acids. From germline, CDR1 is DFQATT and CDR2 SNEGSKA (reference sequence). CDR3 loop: CSARESTSENRQYF. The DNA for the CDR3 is TGCAGTGCTAGAGAATCGACTAGCGAGAATAGGCAGTATTTT.

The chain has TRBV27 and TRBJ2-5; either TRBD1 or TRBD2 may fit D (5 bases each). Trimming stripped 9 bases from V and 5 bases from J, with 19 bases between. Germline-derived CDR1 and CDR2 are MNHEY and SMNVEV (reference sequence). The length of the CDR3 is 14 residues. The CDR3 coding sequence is TGTGCCAGTTCCGGGCCGGGGCGGTGGGAGACCCAGTACTTC. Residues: CASSGPGRWETQYF.

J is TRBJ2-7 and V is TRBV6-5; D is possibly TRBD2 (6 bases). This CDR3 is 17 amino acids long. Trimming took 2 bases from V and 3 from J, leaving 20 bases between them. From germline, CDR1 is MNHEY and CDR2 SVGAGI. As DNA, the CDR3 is TGTGCCAGCAGTTACAATGCCCGGGGGTCAGGCTTCTACGAGCAGTACTTC. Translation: CASSYNARGSGFYEQYF.

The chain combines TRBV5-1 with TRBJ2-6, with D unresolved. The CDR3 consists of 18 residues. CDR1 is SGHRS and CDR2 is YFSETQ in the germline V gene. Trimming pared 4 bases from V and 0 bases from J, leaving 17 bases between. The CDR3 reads CASSHSWKFISGANVLTF. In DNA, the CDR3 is TGCGCCAGCAGCCATTCTTGGAAATTCATCTCTGGGGCCAACGTCCTGACTTTC.

CDR3 amino acids: CASRTMNSYNSPLHF. In nucleotides, the CDR3 is TGTGCCAGCAGGACGATGAACTCCTATAATTCACCCCTCCACTTT. The chain uses TRBV12-3 or TRBV12-4 and TRBJ1-6, with no clear D. V lost 6 bases to trimming and J lost 0 bases, with 9 bases between them. This CDR3 has 15 amino acids.

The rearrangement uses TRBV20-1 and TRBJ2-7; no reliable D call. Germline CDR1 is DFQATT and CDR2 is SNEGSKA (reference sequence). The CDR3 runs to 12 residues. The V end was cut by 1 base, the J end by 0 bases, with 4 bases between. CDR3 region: CSARGLSYEQYF. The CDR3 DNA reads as TGCAGTGCTAGAGGTCTCTCCTACGAGCAGTACTTC.

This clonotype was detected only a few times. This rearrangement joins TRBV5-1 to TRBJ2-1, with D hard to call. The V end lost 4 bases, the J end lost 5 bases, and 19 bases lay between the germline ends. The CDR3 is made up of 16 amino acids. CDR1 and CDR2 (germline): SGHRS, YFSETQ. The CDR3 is CASSNYGVQINNEQFF. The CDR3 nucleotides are TGCGCCAGCAGCAACTACGGTGTCCAGATAAACAATGAGCAGTTCTTC. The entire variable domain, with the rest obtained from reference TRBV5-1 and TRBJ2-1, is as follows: KAGVTQTPRYLIKTRGQQVTLSCSPISGHRSVSWYQQTPGQGLQFLFEYFSETQRNKGNFPGRFSGRQFSNSRSEMNVSTLELGDSALYLCASSNYGVQINNEQFFGPGTRLTVL.

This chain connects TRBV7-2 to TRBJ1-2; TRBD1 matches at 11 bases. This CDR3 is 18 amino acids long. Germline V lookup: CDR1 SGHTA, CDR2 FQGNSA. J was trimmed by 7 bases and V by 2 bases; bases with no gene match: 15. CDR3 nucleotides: TGTGCCAGCAGCTTAAATGCCTTAAGTGGACAGGGGGCTCTTGGCTACACCTTC. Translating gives CASSLNALSGQGALGYTF.

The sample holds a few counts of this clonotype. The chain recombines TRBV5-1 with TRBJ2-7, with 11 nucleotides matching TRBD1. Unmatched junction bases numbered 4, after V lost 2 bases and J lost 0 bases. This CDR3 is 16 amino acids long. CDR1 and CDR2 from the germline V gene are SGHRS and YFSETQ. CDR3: CASSFQGTGGSYEQYF. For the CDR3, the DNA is TGCGCCAGCAGCTTCCAGGGGACAGGGGGCTCCTACGAGCAGTACTTC.

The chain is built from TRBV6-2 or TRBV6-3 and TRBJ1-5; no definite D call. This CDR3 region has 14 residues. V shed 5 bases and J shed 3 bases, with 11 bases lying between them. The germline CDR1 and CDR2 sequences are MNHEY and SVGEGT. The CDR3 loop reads CASSTRTDNQPQHF. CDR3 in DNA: TGTGCCAGCAGTACCCGCACAGACAATCAGCCCCAGCATTTT.

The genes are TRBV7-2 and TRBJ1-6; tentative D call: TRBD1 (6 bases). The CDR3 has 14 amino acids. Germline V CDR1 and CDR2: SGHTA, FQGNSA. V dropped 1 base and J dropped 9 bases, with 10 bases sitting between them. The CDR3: CASSLGTEGSPLHF. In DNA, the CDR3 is TGTGCCAGCAGCTTAGGGACAGAAGGTTCACCCCTCCACTTT. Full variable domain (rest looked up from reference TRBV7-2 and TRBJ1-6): GAGVSQSPSNKVTEKGKDVELRCDPISGHTALYWYRQSLGQGLEFLIYFQGNSAPDKSGLPSDRFSAERTGGSVSTLTIQRTQQEDSAVYLCASSLGTEGSPLHFGNGTRLTVT.

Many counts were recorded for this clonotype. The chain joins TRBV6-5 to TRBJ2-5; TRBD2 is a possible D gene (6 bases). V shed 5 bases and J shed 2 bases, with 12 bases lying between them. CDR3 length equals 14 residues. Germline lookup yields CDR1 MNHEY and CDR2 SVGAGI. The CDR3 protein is CASSKFGGQETQYF. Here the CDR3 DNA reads TGTGCCAGCAGTAAATTTGGGGGGCAAGAGACCCAGTACTTC.

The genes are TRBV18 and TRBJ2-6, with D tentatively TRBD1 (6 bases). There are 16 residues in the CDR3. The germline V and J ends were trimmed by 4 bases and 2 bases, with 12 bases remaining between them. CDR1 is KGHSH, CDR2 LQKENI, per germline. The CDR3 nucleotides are TGTGCCAGCTCACTTTCAACAGGGACTGGGGCCAACGTCCTGACTTTC. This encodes CASSLSTGTGANVLTF.

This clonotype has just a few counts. The CDR3 bases are TGTGCCAGCAGCTTAGAGGGGAAAGAGACCCAGTACTTC. Translation: CASSLEGKETQYF. The chain combines TRBV7-9 with TRBJ2-5; a weak D match, TRBD1 (5 bases). Trimming took off 1 base at V and 3 bases at J, with 6 bases between the two ends. Germline V gene sequence: CDR1 SEHNR, CDR2 FQNEAQ (reference sequence). This CDR3 spans 13 amino acids.

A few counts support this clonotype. CDR3 bases: TGTGCCAGCAGCTTCAACGACAATGAGCAGTTCTTC. This gives the protein CASSFNDNEQFF. The V gene is TRBV7-3, the J gene TRBJ2-1; the D is unclear. Germline V gives CDR1 SGHTA, CDR2 FQGTGA. The CDR3 sequence is 12 residues long. Trimming took off 3 bases at V and 5 bases at J, with 5 bases between the two ends.

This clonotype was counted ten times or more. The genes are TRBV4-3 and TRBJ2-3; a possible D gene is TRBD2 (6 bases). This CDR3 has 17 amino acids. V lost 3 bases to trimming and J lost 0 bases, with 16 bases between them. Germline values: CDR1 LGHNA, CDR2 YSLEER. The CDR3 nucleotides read TGCGCCAGCAGCCAGCTGGGGGGACCCTATAGCACAGATACGCAGTATTTT. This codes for CASSQLGGPYSTDTQYF.

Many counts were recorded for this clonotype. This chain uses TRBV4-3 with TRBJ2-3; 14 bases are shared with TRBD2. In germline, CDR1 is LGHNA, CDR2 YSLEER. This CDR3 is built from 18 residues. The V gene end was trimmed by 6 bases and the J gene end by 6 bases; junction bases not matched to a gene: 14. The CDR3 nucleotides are TGCGCCAGCAGACAACATCCGGGACTAGCGGGGGTTCCCGATACGCAGTATTTT. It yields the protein CASRQHPGLAGVPDTQYF.

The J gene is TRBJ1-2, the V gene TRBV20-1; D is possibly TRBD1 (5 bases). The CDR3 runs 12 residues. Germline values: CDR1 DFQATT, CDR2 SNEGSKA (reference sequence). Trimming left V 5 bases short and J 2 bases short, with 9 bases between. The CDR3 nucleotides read TGCAGTGCTTGGGACGGGAACTATGGCTACACCTTC. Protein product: CSAWDGNYGYTF.